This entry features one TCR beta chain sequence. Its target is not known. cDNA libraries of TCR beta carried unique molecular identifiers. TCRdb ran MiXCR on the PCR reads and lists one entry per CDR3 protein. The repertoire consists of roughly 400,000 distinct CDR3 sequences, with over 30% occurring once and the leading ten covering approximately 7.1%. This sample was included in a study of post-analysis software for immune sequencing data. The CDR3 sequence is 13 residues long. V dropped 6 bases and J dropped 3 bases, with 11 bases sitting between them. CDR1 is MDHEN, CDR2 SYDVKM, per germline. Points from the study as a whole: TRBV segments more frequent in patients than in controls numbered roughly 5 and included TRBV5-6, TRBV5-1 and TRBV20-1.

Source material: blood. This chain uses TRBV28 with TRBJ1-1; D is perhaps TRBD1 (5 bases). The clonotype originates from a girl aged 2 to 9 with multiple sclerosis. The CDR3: CASRRQWYTEAFF. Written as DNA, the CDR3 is TGTGCCAGCAGACGACAGTGGTACACTGAAGCTTTCTTT.